What follows are 18 T cell receptor beta chains derived from one specimen sequenced in a study of blood T cell repertoires in COVID-19. Method: immunoSEQ multiplex PCR; TCRdb's copy keeps in-frame clones and lacks some. The data hold 200,000 to 250,000 clones, with roughly 84% observed a single time. The sequenced sample consisted of peripheral blood. These receptors originate from a woman older than 75 with acute or convalescent COVID-19.

This clone has a handful of counts. The chain carries TRBV19 and TRBJ1-1; TRBD1 aligns across 8 bases. This CDR3 has 16 amino acids. The V segment lost 5 bases and the J segment 0 bases; nucleotides outside the gene matches: 8. The germline V gene encodes CDR1 LNHDA and CDR2 SQIVND (reference sequence). The CDR3 bases are TGTGCCAGTAGTCACGACCGGACAGGGATGAACACTGAAGCTTTCTTT. Translating gives CASSHDRTGMNTEAFF.

This clone was observed a handful of times. The V and J genes are TRBV2 and TRBJ1-5, with D perhaps matching TRBD1 (5 bases). Trimming took 6 bases from V and 4 from J, leaving 7 bases between them. The V gene's germline CDR1 is SNHLY and CDR2 FYNNEI. This CDR3 has 12 amino acids. The CDR3 DNA sequence: TGTGCCAGCAGCGGGACTAATCAGCCCCAGCATTTT. Translating gives CASSGTNQPQHF.

The chain uses TRBV20-1 and TRBJ2-6; maybe TRBD2 (5 bases). The CDR3 has 16 residues. Deletions cut 3 bases from V and 0 bases from J, with 12 bases between. CDR1 is DFQATT, CDR2 SNEGSKA, per germline (reference sequence). The chain's CDR3 is CSASTGFLSGANVLTF. CDR3 DNA: TGCAGTGCTAGTACGGGGTTTCTCTCTGGGGCCAACGTCCTGACTTTC.

CDR3 bases: TGTGCCAGTAGTCTCCGGACAGGGGGGGACACTGAAGCTTTCTTT. Its translation: CASSLRTGGDTEAFF. V is TRBV19 and J is TRBJ1-1, with 10 bases identical to TRBD1. CDR3 length equals 15 residues. The germline CDR1 and CDR2 sequences are LNHDA and SQIVND (reference sequence). V shed 5 bases, J shed 3 bases, and the junction held 6 bases outside the gene matches.

The chain combines TRBV29-1 with TRBJ1-2, with 10 nucleotides matching TRBD1. The CDR3 runs to 13 residues. The germline V gene has CDR1 SQVTM and CDR2 ANQGSEA. The ends lost 2 bases at V and 5 bases at J; junction bases unmatched: 2. CDR3 sequence reads: CSVEMGQGYGYTF. DNA of the CDR3: TGCAGCGTTGAAATGGGACAGGGGTATGGCTACACCTTC.

This sequence joins TRBV4-2 and TRBJ2-2; D remains unclear. The V gene's germline CDR1 is LGHNA and CDR2 YNFKEQ. CDR3 size: 16 residues. V dropped 2 bases and J dropped 0 bases, with 10 bases sitting between them. CDR3: CASSQNRVANTGELFF. The CDR3 nucleotides are TGTGCCAGCAGCCAAAATCGGGTGGCGAACACCGGGGAGCTGTTTTTT.

The chain employs TRBV7-3 and TRBJ2-7; 8 bases align to TRBD2. Germline V lookup: CDR1 SGHTA, CDR2 FQGTGA. Trimming cost V 5 bases and J 3 bases; bases outside gene matches: 9. The CDR3 totals 15 residues. CDR3 nucleotides: TGTGCCAGCAGCCCACAAGCGGGGGCGAACTACGAGCAGTACTTC. Residues: CASSPQAGANYEQYF. Based on the CDR3 plus reference TRBV7-3 and TRBJ2-7, the full variable domain is GAGVSQTPSNKVTEKGKYVELRCDPISGHTALYWYRQSLGQGPEFLIYFQGTGAADDSGLPNDRFFAVRPEGSVSTLKIQRTERGDSAVYLCASSPQAGANYEQYFGPGTRLTVT.

V usage is TRBV7-2 and J usage is TRBJ2-7; tentative D call: TRBD1 (7 bases). V was cut by 0 bases and J by 5 bases, with 11 bases left in between. The CDR3 has 14 amino acids. Germline V gene lookup returns CDR1 SGHTA and CDR2 FQGNSA. In DNA, the CDR3 is TGTGCCAGCAGCTTAGCAGGGGGCGGGAACGAGCAGTACTTC. Translation gives CASSLAGGGNEQYF.

The chain is built from TRBV19 and TRBJ2-1, with TRBD1 matching 8 bases. J gave up 5 bases and V 5 bases, and 8 bases lay outside the gene matches. CDR1 is LNHDA and CDR2 is SQIVND in the germline V gene (reference sequence). The CDR3 is 15 amino acids. This chain's CDR3 is CASSLGTGEHNEQFF. CDR3 DNA sequence: TGTGCCAGTAGTCTCGGGACAGGAGAACACAATGAGCAGTTCTTC.

The V call is TRBV15, the J call TRBJ2-5, with TRBD1 matching over 7 bases. The CDR3 length is 15 residues. The germline CDR1 and CDR2 sequences are LNHNV and YYDKDF (reference sequence). The J segment lost 3 bases and the V segment lost 0 bases, leaving 4 bases of the junction unmatched. CDR3 in amino acids: CATSRDLGGEETQYF. The CDR3 bases are TGTGCCACCAGCAGAGATTTAGGGGGCGAAGAGACCCAGTACTTC. The variable domain in full, with the rest retrieved from reference TRBV15 and TRBJ2-5, is DAMVIQNPRYQVTQFGKPVTLSCSQTLNHNVMYWYQQKSSQAPKLLFHYYDKDFNNEADTPDNFQSRRPNTSFCFLDIRSPGLGDTAMYLCATSRDLGGEETQYFGPGTRLLVL.

This chain links TRBV9 with TRBJ1-5; 9 positions agree with TRBD1. V dropped 2 bases and J dropped 7; count of bases not matched to a gene: 7. Germline V gene sequence: CDR1 SGDLS, CDR2 YYNGEE. This CDR3 spans 15 amino acids. CDR3 in DNA: TGTGCCAGCAGCGTGGGACAGGGAGGAGTCCAGCCCCAGCATTTT. Translation: CASSVGQGGVQPQHF.

This sequence joins TRBV29-1 and TRBJ2-2, with unresolved D. V was cut by 7 bases and J by 0 bases, with 6 bases left in between. The germline CDR1 and CDR2 sequences are SQVTM and ANQGSEA. This CDR3 is 12 amino acids long. CDR3 sequence reads: CSASANTGELFF. The DNA for the CDR3 is TGCAGCGCTTCGGCGAACACCGGGGAGCTGTTTTTT.

The chain is built from TRBV12-3 or TRBV12-4 and TRBJ1-1; 8 bases are a match to TRBD1. This CDR3 region has 13 residues. V gave up 5 bases and J gave up 4 bases; unmatched junction bases: 3. In nucleotides, the CDR3 is TGTGCCAGCAGTGACAGGGGCGGCACTGAAGCTTTCTTT. It yields the protein CASSDRGGTEAFF.

This chain links TRBV29-1 with TRBJ2-1; the match to TRBD1 covers 7 bases. CDR1 SQVTM and CDR2 ANQGSEA come from the germline V gene. The CDR3 contains 15 residues. J was trimmed by 0 bases and V by 5 bases; bases with no gene match: 7. The DNA for the CDR3 is TGCAGCGTTAAGGGGGCGGATCGCTCCTACAATGAGCAGTTCTTC. It yields the protein CSVKGADRSYNEQFF.

The chain uses TRBV29-1 and TRBJ1-4, with a weak D call TRBD1 (5 bases). This CDR3 has 13 residues. Trimming removed 4 bases at V and 4 bases at J, with 10 bases between. Germline values: CDR1 SQVTM, CDR2 ANQGSEA. CDR3 sequence reads: CSVGGGFNEKLFF. In nucleotides, the CDR3 is TGCAGCGTTGGGGGCGGATTTAATGAAAAACTGTTTTTT.

The chain combines TRBV19 with TRBJ1-3; 11 nucleotides agree with TRBD1. Germline assignment: CDR1 LNHDA and CDR2 SQIVND (reference sequence). V lost 3 bases, J lost 0 bases, and 7 bases stayed unmatched. The CDR3 sequence is 18 residues long. The CDR3 loop reads CASSISRDRGSSGNTIYF. The CDR3 DNA is TGTGCCAGTAGTATCTCCCGGGACAGGGGGAGCTCTGGAAACACCATATATTTT.

The rearrangement joins TRBV5-5 to TRBJ1-3; 7 bases are a match to TRBD1. The CDR3 consists of 16 residues. The trim removed 2 bases at V and 6 bases at J, leaving 11 bases unmatched. Germline V gene lookup returns CDR1 SGHKS and CDR2 YYEKEE (reference sequence). CDR3 region: CASSLALQGRVNTIYF. Written as DNA, the CDR3 is TGTGCCAGCAGCTTAGCACTACAGGGGCGTGTAAACACCATATATTTT.

The CDR3 DNA follows: TGCGCCAGCAGCCTAGGGGGGGTGGATAATGAAAAACTGTTTTTT. Amino acids: CASSLGGVDNEKLFF. The chain couples TRBV5-1 to TRBJ1-4; D perhaps matches TRBD1 (6 bases). In germline, CDR1 is SGHRS, CDR2 YFSETQ. The CDR3 is 15 residues long. V was pared by 4 bases and J by 4 bases, with 14 bases between.